These 10 T cell receptor beta chains were sequenced from one sample in a study of CD8+ T cells in alopecia areata. Treatment reported: oral pan-JAK inhibitor, 5-10 mg twice daily. TCR sequencing used cDNA made by reverse transcription of extracted RNA. The assay was immunoSEQ multiplex PCR, and TCRdb's table has in-frame clones only and misses some. Of more than 150,000 clones in the sample, around 58% were seen once. The material was CD8+ T cells sorted from blood, obtained at week 24, from a patient treated with tofacitinib. Receptors were obtained from a human donor with alopecia areata.

J is TRBJ2-7 and V is TRBV29-1, with 7 nucleotides matching TRBD1. V shed 3 bases and J 6 bases; nucleotides not matched to a gene: 20. CDR1 is SQVTM, CDR2 ANQGSEA, per germline. The CDR3 is made up of 17 amino acids. The CDR3 DNA sequence: TGCAGCGTTGAGATTTTGCCCTCTTTCGGGACAGTCACCGAGCAGTACTTC. This gives the protein CSVEILPSFGTVTEQYF.

This chain connects TRBV19 to TRBJ1-1, with D perhaps matching TRBD1 (6 bases). CDR3 length equals 18 residues. Germline CDR1 reads LNHDA; CDR2 reads SQIVND (reference sequence). With 0 bases removed from V and 4 bases from J, the gap between germline ends came to 21 bases. CDR3 amino acids: CASSIDPMGYRDPTEAFF. The CDR3 region has the DNA TGTGCCAGTAGTATAGACCCCATGGGGTACAGGGACCCCACTGAAGCTTTCTTT. The variable domain in full, with the rest retrieved from reference TRBV19 and TRBJ1-1, is DGGITQSPKYLFRKEGQNVTLSCEQNLNHDAMYWYRQDPGQGLRLIYYSQIVNDFQKGDIAEGYSVSREKKESFPLTVTSAQKNPTAFYLCASSIDPMGYRDPTEAFFGQGTRLTVV.

The chain joins TRBV4-2 to TRBJ2-3, with D unresolved. CDR1 and CDR2 from the germline V gene are LGHNA and YNFKEQ. V lost 0 bases and J lost 6, with 16 bases in between. The CDR3 totals 16 residues. The CDR3 reads CASSQEDPSSGDTQYF. The CDR3 region has the DNA TGTGCCAGCAGCCAAGAGGACCCCAGTTCCGGGGATACGCAGTATTTT.

This clone was detected only once. V usage is TRBV13 and J usage is TRBJ2-7, with 7 bases that match TRBD1. Trimming cost V 4 bases and J 5 bases; bases outside gene matches: 8. From germline, CDR1 is PRHDT and CDR2 FYEKMQ (reference sequence). The CDR3 spans 14 residues. The CDR3: CASSSRDTGDEQYF. The CDR3 DNA reads as TGTGCCAGCAGCTCCAGGGATACAGGGGACGAGCAGTACTTC.

The sample holds one count of this clone. The rearrangement links TRBV30 to TRBJ1-1; D gene ambiguous. The CDR3 loop spans 13 amino acids. V lost 4 bases, J lost 0 bases, and 9 bases lay in between. Germline CDR1 and CDR2: GTSNPN and SVGIG (reference sequence). The CDR3: CAWKRTLNTEAFF. CDR3 DNA sequence: TGTGCCTGGAAGAGGACGTTGAACACTGAAGCTTTCTTT.

The rearrangement links TRBV6-5 to TRBJ1-2; D not resolved. The germline V gene encodes CDR1 MNHEY and CDR2 SVGAGI. This CDR3 region has 13 residues. V was shortened by 5 bases and J by 7 bases, with 14 bases between the two germline ends. This CDR3 is CASSPPLAGGYTF. CDR3 sequence (DNA): TGTGCCAGCAGTCCCCCTTTGGCGGGTGGCTACACCTTC.

The DNA for the CDR3 is TGTGCCAGTAGTATAGGGGGGACACCCCTTTTCTTC. Its protein product is CASSIGGTPLFF. This chain uses TRBV19 with TRBJ2-1, with D perhaps matching TRBD1 (6 bases). Trimming took off 1 base at V and 16 bases at J, with 14 bases between the two ends. There are 12 residues in the CDR3. From germline, CDR1 is LNHDA and CDR2 SQIVND (reference sequence).

The V gene is TRBV7-2, the J gene TRBJ1-1, with 7 bases matching TRBD1. CDR1 is SGHTA, CDR2 FQGNSA, per germline. There are 15 residues in the CDR3. V trimming: 5 bases; J trimming: 5 bases; junction bases outside the gene matches: 11. CDR3 in amino acids: CASSLKRGRKTEAFF. CDR3 DNA: TGTGCCAGCAGCCTAAAAAGGGGGCGCAAAACTGAAGCTTTCTTT.

V gene TRBV5-1 combines with J gene TRBJ2-3, with TRBD2 identical over 7 bases. Germline V gene sequence: CDR1 SGHRS, CDR2 YFSETQ. This CDR3 comprises 15 residues. The junction had 13 bases not matched to a gene; V was cut back by 7 bases and J by 5 bases. The CDR3 sequence: CASGTWRGIEDTQYF. The CDR3 DNA is TGCGCCAGCGGCACGTGGCGGGGGATTGAAGATACGCAGTATTTT.

The chain is built from TRBV7-9 and TRBJ1-2; 10 bases agree with TRBD1. CDR3 length: 14 residues. Looked up from germline, CDR1 is SEHNR and CDR2 is FQNEAQ (reference sequence). V was clipped by 6 bases and J by 5 bases; unmatched bases: 6. CDR3 DNA sequence: TGTGCCAGCAGTGCCCCGGGACAGGGGTATGGCTACACCTTC. Translated, it gives CASSAPGQGYGYTF.